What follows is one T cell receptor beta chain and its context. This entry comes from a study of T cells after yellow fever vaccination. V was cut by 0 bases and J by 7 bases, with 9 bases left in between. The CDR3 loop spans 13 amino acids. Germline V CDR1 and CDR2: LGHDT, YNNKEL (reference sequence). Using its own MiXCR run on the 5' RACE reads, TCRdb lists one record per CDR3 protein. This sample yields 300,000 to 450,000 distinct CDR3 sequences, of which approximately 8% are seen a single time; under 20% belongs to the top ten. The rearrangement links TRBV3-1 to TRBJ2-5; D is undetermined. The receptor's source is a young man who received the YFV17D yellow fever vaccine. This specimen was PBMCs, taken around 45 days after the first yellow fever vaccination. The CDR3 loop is CASSQEILGTQYF. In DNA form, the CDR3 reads TGTGCCAGCAGCCAAGAGATTCTGGGGACCCAGTACTTC.